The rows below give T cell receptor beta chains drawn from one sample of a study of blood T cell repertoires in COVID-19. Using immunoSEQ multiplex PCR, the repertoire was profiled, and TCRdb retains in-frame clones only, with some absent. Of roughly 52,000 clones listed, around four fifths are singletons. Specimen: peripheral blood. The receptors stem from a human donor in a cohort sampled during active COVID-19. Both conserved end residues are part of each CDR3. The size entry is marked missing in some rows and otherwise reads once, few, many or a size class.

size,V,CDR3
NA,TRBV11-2,CASSPQGTVKTQYF
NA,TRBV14,CASSTGTSHEQYF
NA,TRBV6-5,CASSSQGTGTARWNF
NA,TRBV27,CASSPAGQGGGYTF
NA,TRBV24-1,CATGKGAGNEQFF
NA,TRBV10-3,CAISESPSDIAGELFF
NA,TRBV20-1,CSARAGPQHF
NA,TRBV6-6,CASSYSPGGSYEQYF
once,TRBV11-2,CASSPRRGGADTQYF
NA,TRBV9,CASSVAAGDSGNTIYF
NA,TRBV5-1,CASSTGLLNEQYF
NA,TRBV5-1,CASSLVWGDSPLHF
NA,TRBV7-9,CASSLIPPGPEKDGYTF
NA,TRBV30,CAWSDRVETEAFF
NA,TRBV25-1,CASSDRGVTDTQYF
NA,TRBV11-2,CASSWTSGGAGNEQFF
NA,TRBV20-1,CSASDGGFQVSTEAFF
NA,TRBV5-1,CASSRTGVETQYF
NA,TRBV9,CASSVGRRDTDTQYF
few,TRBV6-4,CASWHSYSNQPQHF
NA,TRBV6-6,CASSYWERGFYEQYF
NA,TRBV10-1,CASSEPNSPEQFF
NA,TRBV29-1,CSSQGANTGELFF
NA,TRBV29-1,CSLGEADYTF
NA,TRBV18,CASSPTGTGHYEQYF
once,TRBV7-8,CASSRRDRPPNEQFF
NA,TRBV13,CASSLRAGQGTEQYF
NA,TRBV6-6,CASRPGGTGGTEAFF
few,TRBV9,CASSVARGKSYNSPLHF
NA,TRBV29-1,CSAVTGNYGYTF
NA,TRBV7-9,CASSLGGDYEQYF
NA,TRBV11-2,CASSVAGQVNTEAFF
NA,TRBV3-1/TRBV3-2,CASSRDGAGREQYF
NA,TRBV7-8,CASRPPTGTGSGELFF
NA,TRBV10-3,CAISRDTLYEQYF
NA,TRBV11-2,CASSRYGSGNTIYF
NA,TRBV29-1,CSGQEAYGYTF
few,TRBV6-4,CASSVTGLNEQFF
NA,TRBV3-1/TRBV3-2,CASSLRTGGDEKLFF
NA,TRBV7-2,CASSFNPSNQPQHF
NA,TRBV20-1,CSASALAGEETQYF
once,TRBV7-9,CASSFRDRAYEQYF
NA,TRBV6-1,CASSGQGGGTSYEQYF
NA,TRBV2,CASEVGGFTDTQYF
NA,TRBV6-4,CASSVQGQPQHF
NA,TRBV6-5,CGGGTGQPQHF
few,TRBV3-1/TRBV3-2,CASSLRGEQFF
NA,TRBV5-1,CASSSSAGAVSYEQYF
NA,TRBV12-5,CASGSQGVGDTQYF
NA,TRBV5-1,CASREQWGENYEQYF
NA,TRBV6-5,CASGGTGRDYGYTF
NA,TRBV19,CASSWQGGSPLHF
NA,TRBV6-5,CASSAPGDTQYF
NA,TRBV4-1,CASSPRSGGEQFF